This T cell receptor beta chain emerged from a study of CD8 T cells in Susac syndrome. This clonotype was found once. Reverse transcription used roughly 0.45 to 1 ug RNA and random hexamers. MiXCR, run by TCRdb on the immunoSEQ multiplex PCR reads, gives a single entry per CDR3 protein. The table records tens of thousands of distinct CDR3 sequences, about 94% of them present only once. CD8+ and CD4+ blood T cells underwent TCR beta sequencing. The sample comprised CD8+ T cells from PBMCs. The source is a human donor in good health.

The CDR3 nucleotides are TGTGCCAGCAGCGTAGGGCAGTACTATGGCTACACCTTC. Translating gives CASSVGQYYGYTF. The V gene is TRBV9, the J gene TRBJ1-2; D is unclear. Germline values: CDR1 SGDLS, CDR2 YYNGEE. This CDR3 is 13 amino acids long. Trimming took off 0 bases at V and 3 bases at J, with 6 bases between the two ends.